The 12 T cell receptor beta chains listed next were all sequenced from one sample in a study of shared clonotypes between healthy human individuals. Generated by immunoSEQ multiplex PCR, the TCRdb table keeps only in-frame clones and is missing some. The data show millions of clones, about 95% seen once. Naive CD8 cells lacked CD45RO, underwent positive selection for CCR7 and left out terminally differentiated effector memory CD45RA+ cells. The sample taken for sequencing was naive CD8+ T cells sorted from blood. The receptors stem from a man younger than 35 in good health.

The chain recombines TRBV23-1 with TRBJ2-7; D unresolved. TRBV23-1 is recorded as an ORF, its role being uncertain. The CDR3 spans 12 residues. V lost 1 base and J 3 bases, leaving 4 bases between the germline ends. CDR3 sequence: CASSQLGYEQYF. The CDR3 DNA follows: TGCGCCAGCAGTCAATTAGGCTACGAGCAGTACTTC.

This clone was seen more than once but under ten times. Other nucleotide sequences in the sample specify the same CDR3. The CDR3 protein is CAWTENTGELFF. As DNA, the CDR3 is TGTGCCTGGACAGAGAACACCGGGGAGCTGTTTTTT. The chain combines TRBV30 with TRBJ2-2; D gene unclear. Germline CDR1 reads GTSNPN; CDR2 reads SVGIG (reference sequence). Trimming removed 4 bases at V and 1 base at J, with 4 bases between. The CDR3 sequence is 12 residues long.

As regards this clone: Other nucleotide sequences from this sample produce the same CDR3. The gene calls are TRBV27 and TRBJ2-2; D call uncertain. Trimming removed 3 bases from V and 6 bases from J, with 5 bases in between. CDR1 MNHEY and CDR2 SMNVEV come from the germline V gene (reference sequence). The CDR3 contains 12 residues. CDR3: CASSFLAGELFF. In DNA form, the CDR3 reads TGTGCCAGCAGTTTTTTAGCCGGGGAGCTGTTTTTT.

The V and J genes are TRBV14 and TRBJ2-5, with D hard to call. The V end lost 1 base, the J end lost 5 bases, and 11 bases lay between the germline ends. CDR1 is SGHDN, CDR2 FVKESK, per germline. The CDR3 extends over 14 amino acids. CDR3 bases: TGTGCCAGCAGCCAAGCAGTGCATCGGGAGACCCAGTACTTC. Residues: CASSQAVHRETQYF. The full variable domain, in which reference TRBV14 and TRBJ2-5 provide the parts outside the CDR3, is EAGVTQFPSHSVIEKGQTVTLRCDPISGHDNLYWYRRVMGKEIKFLLHFVKESKQDESGMPNNRFLAERTGGTYSTLKVQPAELEDSGVYFCASSQAVHRETQYFGPGTRLLVL.

V and J are TRBV5-1 and TRBJ1-4, with D unresolved. The V end lost 4 bases, the J end lost 6 bases, and 10 bases lay between the germline ends. This CDR3 has 13 residues. CDR1 and CDR2 (germline): SGHRS, YFSETQ. DNA of the CDR3: TGCGCCAGCAGCGGAGAGGTGGATGAAAAACTGTTTTTT. The encoded protein is CASSGEVDEKLFF.

This clone came up once. V is TRBV7-8 and J is TRBJ2-3; perhaps TRBD2 as D (5 bases). The germline V gene encodes CDR1 SGHVS and CDR2 FQNEAQ. The V end lost 3 bases, the J end lost 1 base, and 14 bases lay between the germline ends. The CDR3 has 16 residues. CDR3 loop: CASSFVRGRGTDTQYF. For the CDR3, the DNA is TGTGCCAGCAGCTTCGTCCGGGGTAGAGGCACAGATACGCAGTATTTT. The whole variable domain, filled in from reference TRBV7-8 and TRBJ2-3, reads GAGVSQSPRYKVAKRGQDVALRCDPISGHVSLFWYQQALGQGPEFLTYFQNEAQLDKSGLPSDRFFAERPEGSVSTLKIQRTQQEDSAVYLCASSFVRGRGTDTQYFGPGTRLTVL.

The V gene is TRBV28, the J gene TRBJ2-7; 11 bases align to TRBD1. The V and J ends lost 7 bases and 4 bases, in that order; junction bases with no gene match: 9. Germline loops: CDR1 MDHEN, CDR2 SYDVKM. The CDR3 runs 15 residues. The CDR3 protein is CASTVSGQGAYEQYF. CDR3 DNA sequence: TGTGCCAGCACAGTTTCCGGACAGGGGGCTTACGAGCAGTACTTC.

This chain links TRBV2 with TRBJ1-2; weak D call: TRBD1 (6 bases). Between the trimmed V and J ends, which lost 2 bases and 0 bases, there was a span of 13 bases. The CDR3 length is 16 residues. Per the germline V gene, CDR1 is SNHLY and CDR2 is FYNNEI. The CDR3 protein is CASSEIGTLTNYGYTF. The DNA of the CDR3 is TGTGCCAGCAGTGAAATCGGGACACTGACTAACTATGGCTACACCTTC. The full variable domain, rest sourced from reference TRBV2 and TRBJ1-2, is EPEVTQTPSHQVTQMGQEVILRCVPISNHLYFYWYRQILGQKVEFLVSFYNNEISEKSEIFDDQFSVERPDGSNFTLKIRSTKLEDSAMYFCASSEIGTLTNYGYTFGSGTRLTVV.

As to this clone: A read error may produce the germline difference seen at one junction end. V and J are TRBV7-7 and TRBJ1-5, with D maybe TRBD1 (5 bases). The CDR3 loop spans 16 amino acids. Germline assignment: CDR1 SSHAT and CDR2 FNYEAQ (reference sequence). CDR3 nucleotide sequence: TGTGCTAGCAGCTTAGACTTGGGACGGGGCAATCAGCCCCAGCATTTT. It yields the protein CASSLDLGRGNQPQHF.

The chain combines TRBV20-1 with TRBJ2-5; no definite D call. This CDR3 comprises 10 residues. V was cut by 6 bases and J by 7 bases, with 9 bases left in between. Germline V CDR1 and CDR2: DFQATT, SNEGSKA (reference sequence). This chain's CDR3 is CSASEMTQYF. The CDR3 coding sequence is TGCAGTGCAAGTGAAATGACCCAGTACTTC.

With respect to this clone: Other DNA sequences within the sample encode an identical CDR3. The chain couples TRBV6-5 to TRBJ1-6; no clear D. V lost 2 bases to trimming and J lost 0 bases, with 5 bases between them. The germline V gene encodes CDR1 MNHEY and CDR2 SVGAGI. The CDR3 is made up of 15 amino acids. CDR3 region: CASSYESSYNSPLHF. DNA for the CDR3: TGTGCCAGCAGTTACGAGAGCTCCTATAATTCACCCCTCCACTTT.

The V call is TRBV19, the J call TRBJ2-7; TRBD2 is a possible D gene (5 bases). V lost 3 bases, J lost 3 bases, and 12 bases lay in between. The CDR3 has 14 residues. The V gene's germline CDR1 is LNHDA and CDR2 SQIVND (reference sequence). CDR3 coding DNA: TGTGCCAGTAGTATCTTCGCGGGCAGCTACGAGCAGTACTTC. Protein sequence: CASSIFAGSYEQYF.